This record concerns one T cell receptor (beta chain) sequence. The sample holds many counts of this clonotype. Its recognized antigen is unknown. Base qualities were left out, and no much larger clone turns up one base away. This sample stems from a study of regulatory T cells in long-lasting Graves disease (dated by TCRdb to about 2021). Regarding the study in general: Antithyroid drugs had been taken for less than 3 months by newly diagnosed Graves' disease patients. A total of roughly 33 samples underwent TCR sequencing: about 13 from persistent and 20 from newly diagnosed Graves' disease patients. The study was conducted in China and was registered as a clinical trial. Peripheral blood TCR sequencing and RNA sequencing compared persistent Graves' disease patients with newly diagnosed Graves' disease patients. Points the paper makes about the study in general: Only the TCR beta chain was sequenced and analyzed. TRBV28, TRBJ1-2 and TRBJ2-5 were preferentially used in persistent disease, while TRBV20-1 and TRBJ2-1 were favored in newly diagnosed disease. Only peripheral blood was studied, because thyroid tissue, the primary lesion, was inaccessible. The authors acknowledged the small sample size as a limitation that may reduce accuracy. Persistent Graves' disease patients showed lower TCR Shannon entropy and fewer highly expanded clones than newly diagnosed patients, suggesting clonal expansion. Persistent patients shared more public clonotypes among themselves (roughly 2,700) than newly diagnosed patients did (approximately 970).

The germline V gene (reference sequence) yields SEHNR for CDR1 and FQNEAQ for CDR2. The CDR3 runs 14 residues from the cysteine to the phenylalanine. CDR3 DNA is the only sequence kept; it has 42 bases, read in frame from the first base. V is cut by 2 bases and J by 0 bases, and the space between the germline ends is 7 bases. The time point label, read with the paper, signifies: newly diagnosed GD, antithyroid drugs for less than 3 months. For both TCR sequencing and RNA sequencing, RNA was extracted from PBMCs in TRIzol. Graves' disease was diagnosed according to American Thyroid Association guidelines. Patients for the study were recruited at an endocrinology department in Xi'an, China. Each patient gave approximately 10 milliliters of peripheral blood, collected in an EDTA anticoagulant tube. Ficoll Paque Plus density gradient separation was used to isolate PBMCs, and no further T cell sorting was done. An Agilent 2100 Bioanalyzer and agarose gel were used to check RNA quality, and a NanoDrop 2000 was used to measure RNA concentration.

The library was produced with multiplex PCR. Sequencing was carried out with an Illumina HiSeq 4000. TCR beta libraries were built with iRepertoire HTBI primers and Arm-PCR amplification of CDR3 regions. Before sequencing, the PCR products went through gel purification. On the study's bioinformatics: Across samples, fewer than 70 TRBV and 14 TRBJ segments were identified and used for gene usage analysis of CDR3 amino acid clonotypes. COPE and FqMerger were used to merge the filtered high-quality paired reads into contigs. BLAST was used to align contigs to IMGT TRBV, TRBD and TRBJ reference genes, with CDR3 defined following IMGT. Clonotypes above 0.1% frequency were classified as highly expanded clones. Shannon entropy served as the measure of repertoire diversity, while the Gini coefficient captured V-J evenness. A clonotype was considered public if more than one individual shared it. TCRdb reanalyzed the raw reads on its own, using fastp at Q25 for trimming and MiXCR for clone calling, and kept in-frame beta chains. CDR3 protein duplicates are merged, each entry listing the most common genes and DNA. TCRdb, not the original authors, processed these V and J calls. The sample table lists fewer than 500,000 distinct CDR3 sequences, around 15% of them with a count of one. 9.5% to 15% of the sample rests with the top ten.

These sequences were also reported in another study, on T cells in Graves' hyperthyroidism and ophthalmopathy. Drawing on the second study: Stable Graves' hyperthyroidism was defined as no progression to ophthalmopathy during 18 months of follow-up. Hyperthyroidism patients were aged 18 to 65 years and newly diagnosed, with disease duration of less than 2 months. Patients with uncontrolled infections, other autoimmune diseases, pregnancy or lactation were excluded. Diagnoses were established on the basis of clinical symptoms, serum thyroxine and TRAb, thyroid ultrasound, and orbital computed tomography. The TCR CDR3 was subjected to a first round of RT-PCR using the HTBI primer set and the Qiagen OneStep RT-PCR kit. Most expanded thyroid clonotypes (frequency above 0.001) were also detected in blood, suggesting blood repertoires may reflect thyroid immune responses. A 13 V-J signature model separated ophthalmopathy from stable hyperthyroidism, with 87.88% sensitivity and just under 84% specificity in cross-validation and 80%/75% in testing. During validation, the model predicted progression to ophthalmopathy a median of around 7 months ahead of onset, with almost 71% sensitivity and around 72% specificity. To identify TCR V-J signatures that set the groups apart, the researchers used a discovery cohort of 95 to 100 patients, made up of fewer than 50 with Graves' ophthalmopathy and some 55 with stable Graves' hyperthyroidism. Prospective prediction of ophthalmopathy was tested in an independent validation cohort of 18 to 20 hyperthyroidism patients and around 16 patients who later progressed to ophthalmopathy. The 75 to 100 discovery patients were divided at random into training and test sets in a 7:3 ratio. In roughly six Graves' hyperthyroidism patients, the study also compared T-cell repertoires from thyroid tissue with T-cell repertoires from blood. Following sampling, methimazole starting at 30 mg daily was given to hyperthyroidism patients, and high-dose intravenous methylprednisolone was given to ophthalmopathy patients. Libraries were constructed in a second round of multiplex PCR, after which size selection and purification were carried out. The libraries were sequenced on an Illumina HiSeq2000 using paired-end 100 bp reads. SOAPnuke was used to process the raw data, removing reads that contained adapters or uncalled bases, had a mean Phred below 15, or lacked an exact match to the constant primer or identifier. COPE v1.2.5 was used to merge the high-quality paired reads, and each unique nucleotide sequence was defined as a clonotype. MiTCR v1.1 was used to align clonotypes to the IMGT TRBV, TRBD and TRBJ reference segments. Only V-J combinations with frequency above 0.0001, covering about 99% of repertoires, were analysed. A TCS score was defined as the ratio of F50 (clonal expansion) to E x V (chaos), with BLOSUM62-based TCRdist applied between CDR3 peptides within each V-J. Welch's t-statistics and random forest reduced around 550 V-J features to 10 to 15, which were used in a naive Bayes classifier (R e1071). No statistical method was used to fix the sample size in advance, and group allocation was not hidden from the investigators. The paper reports TCR Vbeta CDR3 sequencing of roughly 140 peripheral blood samples: some 44 ophthalmopathy, fewer than 80 hyperthyroidism and 17 progressor patients.

In this chain, TRBV7-9 is recombined with TRBJ2-5; the D gene is perhaps TRBD2, from 5 matching bases. The TCR comes from a man aged 35-49 years with Graves disease. Donor details come from another sample of the same person, matched by shared clones. The source material was peripheral blood mononuclear cells (PBMCs), sampled at new diagnosis, from a patient treated with antithyroid drugs. CDR3 region: CASSLKGDQETQYF. Here is the DNA: TGTGCCAGCAGCTTAAAGGGAGACCAAGAGACCCAGTACTTC. Supplemented by the reference TRBV7-9 and TRBJ2-5 proteins around the CDR3, the complete variable domain is DTGVSQNPRHKITKRGQNVTFRCDPISEHNRLYWYRQTLGQGPEFLTYFQNEAQLEKSRLLSDRFSAERPKGSFSTLEIQRTEQGDSAMYLCASSLKGDQETQYFGPGTRLLVL.